This T cell receptor beta chain was retrieved from a study of shared clonotypes between healthy human individuals. Turning to this clone: Other DNA sequences in this sample translate to the same CDR3.

V lost 3 bases and J 4 bases, leaving 10 bases between the germline ends. CDR1 and CDR2 (germline): SGHTA, FQGTGA. The CDR3 spans 13 residues. Generated by immunoSEQ multiplex PCR, the TCRdb table keeps only in-frame clones and is missing some. The data show about 560,000 clones, just over 75% seen once. Sequencing was carried out using PBMCs. This chain joins TRBV7-3 and TRBJ2-7; D ambiguous. The receptor was derived from a woman aged 40 to 50 in good health. Some clones in this sample may be carry-over from other donors' samples. CDR3 in amino acids: CASSLTDGYEQYF. As DNA, the CDR3 is TGTGCCAGCAGCTTGACCGACGGGTACGAGCAGTACTTC.